Sequencing of this T cell receptor (beta chain) was carried out in a study of CD8+CD57+ T cells in acquired aplastic anemia. In regard to this clonotype: Its target is unknown.

Findings of the study overall: The study identified more than 25 CD8+ CDR3 sequences shared by patients and controls.

Individuals selected for sequencing had exhibited CD8+CD57+ cell expansion on flow cytometry. V was trimmed by 6 bases and J by 10 bases, leaving 13 bases between them. The CDR3 totals 11 residues. The germline CDR1 and CDR2 sequences are DFQATT and SNEGSKA (reference sequence). It was genomic DNA that served as the template for profiling TCR beta VDJ and CDR3. One entry per CDR3 protein results from TCRdb running MiXCR on the reads. The sample has 150,000 to 200,000 distinct CDR3 sequences, about 50% seen once. Sequenced sample: sorted CD4+, CD8+, or CD8+CD57+ T cells (not recorded which) from PBMCs. The chain couples TRBV20-1 to TRBJ2-1; possibly TRBD2 for D (5 bases). The clonotype originates from a human donor with aplastic anemia. CDR3: CSALVREEQFF. CDR3 sequence (DNA): TGCAGTGCCCTAGTGAGGGAAGAGCAGTTCTTC.